This entry describes one T cell receptor beta chain. The assay was immunoSEQ multiplex PCR, and TCRdb's table has in-frame clones only and misses some. This sample has 200,000 or so clones, with around 85% found just once. The data were taken from a study of blood T cell repertoires in COVID-19. Study as a whole: COVID-19 samples, acute and convalescent, were from the United States, Italy and Spain. PBMCs, B-cell-depleted T cells, or T cells provided the cDNA or gDNA that made up the material.

Cohorts were assigned according to the clinical history that participants reported. CDR1 SGDLS and CDR2 YYNGEE come from the germline V gene. The CDR3 is 16 amino acids. V was cut by 4 bases and J by 0 bases, with 15 bases left in between. Sequencing was done on a sample of PBMCs or T cells enriched from blood (not recorded which). This chain uses TRBV9 with TRBJ2-3; D may be TRBD1 (5 bases). The receptor was derived from a woman aged 35 to 49 with acute COVID-19. Written as DNA, the CDR3 is TGTGCCAGCAGCCCCCACCTCCCAGGGAGCACAGATACGCAGTATTTT. It yields the protein CASSPHLPGSTDTQYF.